These 14 T cell receptor beta chains share one sample of origin, sequenced in a study of cytotoxic CD8 clonotypes in ibrutinib-treated CLL. This table comes from immunoSEQ multiplex PCR, and its TCRdb copy is limited to in-frame clones, with some not included. Of tens of thousands of clones in the sample, approximately 62% are singletons; the top ten hold 14% to 15%. This sample comprised PBMCs, obtained after 12 months of ibrutinib treatment. These receptors came from a human donor with chronic lymphocytic leukemia.

V usage is TRBV7-9 and J usage is TRBJ2-2; the D gene is possibly TRBD1 (5 bases). V was cut by 4 bases and J by 6 bases, with 12 bases left in between. The length of the CDR3 is 14 residues. Germline values: CDR1 SEHNR, CDR2 FQNEAQ (reference sequence). CDR3 region: CASSSQGNAGELFF. Here the CDR3 DNA reads TGTGCCAGCAGCTCCCAGGGTAACGCCGGGGAGCTGTTTTTT.

The chain is built from TRBV27 and TRBJ2-7, with a tentative D call TRBD2 (6 bases). Trimming removed 5 bases from V and 2 bases from J, with 19 bases in between. CDR1 and CDR2 from the germline V gene are MNHEY and SMNVEV (reference sequence). The CDR3 sequence is 16 residues long. CDR3 amino acids: CASSDLTSSSPYEQYF. The CDR3 DNA is TGTGCCAGCAGTGACCTGACTAGTTCTTCCCCCTACGAGCAGTACTTC.

The chain combines TRBV7-6 with TRBJ2-3, with D perhaps TRBD2 (5 bases). The CDR3 spans 16 residues. V was pared by 4 bases and J by 3 bases, with 17 bases between. Germline V CDR1 and CDR2: SGHVS, FNYEAQ. The CDR3 protein is CASSSRHSVRTDTQYF. Written as DNA, the CDR3 is TGTGCCAGCAGCTCGAGACATAGCGTTAGGACAGATACGCAGTATTTT.

The J gene is TRBJ2-5, the V gene TRBV6-7; possibly TRBD1 or TRBD2 for D (5 bases each). TRBV6-7 is an ORF; its function is uncertain. Trimming left V 5 bases short and J 2 bases short, with 12 bases between. CDR3 length: 14 amino acids. The CDR3 bases are TGTGCCAGCAGTACTATGGGGGTTCAAGAGACCCAGTACTTC. Its protein product is CASSTMGVQETQYF.

The CDR3 sequence is CASSDPGTGKLFF. CDR3 nucleotide sequence: TGTGCCAGCAGTGACCCCGGGACAGGAAAACTGTTTTTT. V gene TRBV25-1 combines with J gene TRBJ1-4, with 8 bases that match TRBD1. The CDR3 has 13 residues. CDR1 is MGHDK, CDR2 SYGVNS, per germline. J lost 10 bases, V lost 3 bases, and 4 bases had no gene match.

This clone occurred many times. The gene calls are TRBV6-1 and TRBJ1-1; 7 nucleotides agree with TRBD1. CDR3 size: 13 residues. The V segment lost 6 bases and the J segment 2 bases; nucleotides outside the gene matches: 3. In germline, CDR1 is MNHNS, CDR2 SASEGT. CDR3 coding DNA: TGTGCCAGCAGGGGGACAGTTAACACTGAAGCTTTCTTT. This codes for CASRGTVNTEAFF.

This clone was found a few times. V usage is TRBV7-2 and J usage is TRBJ1-1; no definite D call. The CDR3 covers 14 residues. Trimming took off 5 bases at V and 4 bases at J, with 14 bases between the two ends. CDR1 and CDR2 from the germline V gene are SGHTA and FQGNSA. CDR3 amino acids: CASSRILGSTEAFF. For the CDR3, the DNA is TGTGCCAGCAGCCGTATACTTGGGTCCACTGAAGCTTTCTTT.

The V gene is TRBV21-1, the J gene TRBJ1-3. TRBV21-1 is a pseudogene locus. The CDR3 consists of 16 residues. The CDR3 DNA sequence: TGTGCCAGCAGCAAACCGGGACGGGACTCTGGAAACACCATATATTTT. The encoded protein is CASSKPGRDSGNTIYF.

This clone has ten or more counts. The chain carries TRBV27 and TRBJ1-6; unclear D gene. Trimming cost V 8 bases and J 10 bases, with 12 bases left between them. CDR3 length: 12 residues. Germline V lookup: CDR1 MNHEY, CDR2 SMNVEV (reference sequence). The CDR3 here is CASGPPGSPLHF. CDR3 nucleotide sequence: TGTGCCAGCGGCCCACCGGGGTCACCCCTCCACTTT.

This chain links TRBV5-1 with TRBJ2-7; D may be TRBD1 (6 bases). Trimming stripped 1 base from V and 3 bases from J, with 14 bases between. Germline assignment: CDR1 SGHRS and CDR2 YFSETQ. The CDR3 contains 15 residues. In nucleotides, the CDR3 is TGCGCCAGCAGCTTGAATGTGGGACAACACTACGAGCAGTACGTC. It codes for CASSLNVGQHYEQYV.

This clone came up a few times. The chain is built from TRBV7-7 and TRBJ2-3, with D uncertain. The CDR3 totals 14 residues. CDR1 is SSHAT and CDR2 is FNYEAQ in the germline V gene (reference sequence). V shed 6 bases and J shed 2 bases, with 12 bases lying between them. The CDR3 here is CASSQDWITDTQYF. DNA for the CDR3: TGTGCCAGCAGTCAAGACTGGATCACAGATACGCAGTATTTT.

V and J are TRBV6-5 and TRBJ1-2, with D possibly TRBD1 on 5 matching bases. V gave up 6 bases and J gave up 8 bases, with 16 bases separating them. The CDR3 spans 13 residues. The germline CDR1 and CDR2 sequences are MNHEY and SVGAGI. The CDR3 loop reads CASRLNRLRGYTF. Written as DNA, the CDR3 is TGTGCCAGCAGACTAAACAGGCTCCGAGGCTACACCTTC.

This chain joins TRBV6-9 and TRBJ1-6; possible D gene TRBD1, 5 bases. Germline V gene data show CDR1 as MNHGY and CDR2 as SVAAGI. Trimming took off 11 bases at V and 5 bases at J, with 25 bases between the two ends. The CDR3 covers 17 residues. This chain's CDR3 is CARGRGHLLVDNSPLHF. The DNA of the CDR3 is TGTGCCCGGGGACGAGGACATCTTCTTGTGGATAATTCACCCCTCCACTTT.

This clone appeared a few times. The V gene is TRBV10-1, the J gene TRBJ1-2; 7 nucleotides line up with TRBD1. The V segment lost 2 bases and the J segment 4 bases; nucleotides outside the gene matches: 10. Germline CDR1 and CDR2: WNHNN and SYGVQD (reference sequence). This CDR3 is 16 amino acids long. DNA of the CDR3: TGCGCCAGCAGTGAGCCCCGGCGGACAGGACTCTATGGCTACACCTTC. It translates to CASSEPRRTGLYGYTF.